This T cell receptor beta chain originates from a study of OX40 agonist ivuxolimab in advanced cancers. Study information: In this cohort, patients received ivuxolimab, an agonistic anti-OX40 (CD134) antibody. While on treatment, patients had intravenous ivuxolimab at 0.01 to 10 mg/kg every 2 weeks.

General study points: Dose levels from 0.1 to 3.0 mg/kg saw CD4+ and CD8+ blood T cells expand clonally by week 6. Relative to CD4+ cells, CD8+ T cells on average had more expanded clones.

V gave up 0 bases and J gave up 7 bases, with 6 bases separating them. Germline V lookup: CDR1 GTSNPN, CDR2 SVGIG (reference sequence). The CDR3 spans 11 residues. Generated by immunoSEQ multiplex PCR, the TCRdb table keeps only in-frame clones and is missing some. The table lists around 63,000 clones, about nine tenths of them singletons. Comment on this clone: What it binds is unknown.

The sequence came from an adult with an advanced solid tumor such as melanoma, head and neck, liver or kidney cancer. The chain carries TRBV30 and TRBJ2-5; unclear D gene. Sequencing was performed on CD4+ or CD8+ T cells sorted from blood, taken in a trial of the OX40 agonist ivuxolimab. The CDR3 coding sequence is TGTGCCTGGAGTGTACTGCGGACCCAGTACTTC. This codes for CAWSVLRTQYF.